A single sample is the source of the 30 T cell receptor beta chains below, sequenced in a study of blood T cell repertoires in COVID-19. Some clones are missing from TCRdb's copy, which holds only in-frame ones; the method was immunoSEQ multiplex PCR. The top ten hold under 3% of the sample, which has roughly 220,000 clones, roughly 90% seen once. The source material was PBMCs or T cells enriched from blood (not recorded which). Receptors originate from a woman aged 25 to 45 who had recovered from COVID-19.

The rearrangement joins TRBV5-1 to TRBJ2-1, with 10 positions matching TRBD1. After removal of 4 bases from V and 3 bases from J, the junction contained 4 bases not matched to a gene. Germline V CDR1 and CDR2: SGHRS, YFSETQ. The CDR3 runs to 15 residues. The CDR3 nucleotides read TGCGCCAGCAGCCCTGGACAGGGGGTCTACAATGAGCAGTTCTTC. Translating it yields CASSPGQGVYNEQFF.

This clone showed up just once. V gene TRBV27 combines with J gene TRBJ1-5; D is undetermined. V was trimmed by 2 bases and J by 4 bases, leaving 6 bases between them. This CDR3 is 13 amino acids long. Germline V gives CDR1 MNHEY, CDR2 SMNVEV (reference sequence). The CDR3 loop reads CASSLLENQPQHF. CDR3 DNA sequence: TGTGCCAGCAGTTTACTTGAGAATCAGCCCCAGCATTTT.

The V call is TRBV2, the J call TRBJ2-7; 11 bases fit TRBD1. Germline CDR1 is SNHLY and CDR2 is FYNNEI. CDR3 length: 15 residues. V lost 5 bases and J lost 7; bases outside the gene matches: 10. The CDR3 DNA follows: TGTGCCAGCAGTCCGTGGACAGGGGGCGCGGGGGAGCAGTACTTC. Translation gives CASSPWTGGAGEQYF.

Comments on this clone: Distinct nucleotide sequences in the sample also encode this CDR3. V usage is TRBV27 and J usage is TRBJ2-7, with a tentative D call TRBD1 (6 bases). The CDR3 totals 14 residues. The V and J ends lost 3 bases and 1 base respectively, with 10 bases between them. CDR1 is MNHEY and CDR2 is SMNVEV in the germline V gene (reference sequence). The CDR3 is CASSFAQGSYEQYF. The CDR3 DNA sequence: TGTGCCAGCAGTTTTGCTCAGGGGTCCTACGAGCAGTACTTC.

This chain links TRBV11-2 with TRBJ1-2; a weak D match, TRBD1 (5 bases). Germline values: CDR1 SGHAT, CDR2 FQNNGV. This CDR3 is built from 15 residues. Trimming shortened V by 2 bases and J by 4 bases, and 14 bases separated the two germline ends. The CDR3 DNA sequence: TGTGCCAGCAGCTTAACCACAGGCTTTAGCTATGGCTACACCTTC. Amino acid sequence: CASSLTTGFSYGYTF. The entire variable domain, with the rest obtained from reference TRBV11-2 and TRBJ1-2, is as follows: EAGVAQSPRYKIIEKRQSVAFWCNPISGHATLYWYQQILGQGPKLLIQFQNNGVVDDSQLPKDRFSAERLKGVDSTLKIQPAKLEDSAVYLCASSLTTGFSYGYTFGSGTRLTVV.

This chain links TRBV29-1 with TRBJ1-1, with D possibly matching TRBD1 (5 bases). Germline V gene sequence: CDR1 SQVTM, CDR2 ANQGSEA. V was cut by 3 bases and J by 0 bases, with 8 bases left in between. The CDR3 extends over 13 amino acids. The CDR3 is CSVETAMNTEAFF. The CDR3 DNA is TGCAGCGTTGAGACAGCTATGAACACTGAAGCTTTCTTT.

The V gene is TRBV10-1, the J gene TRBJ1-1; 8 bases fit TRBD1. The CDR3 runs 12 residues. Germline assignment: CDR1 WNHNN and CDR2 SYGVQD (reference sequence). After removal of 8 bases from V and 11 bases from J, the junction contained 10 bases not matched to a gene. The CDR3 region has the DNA TGCGCCAGCCGCCATGACAGGGGCGACGCTTTCTTT. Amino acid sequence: CASRHDRGDAFF.

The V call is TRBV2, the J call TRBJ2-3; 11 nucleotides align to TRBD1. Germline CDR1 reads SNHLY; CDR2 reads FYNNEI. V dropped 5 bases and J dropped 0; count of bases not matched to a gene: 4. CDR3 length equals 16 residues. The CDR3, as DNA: TGTGCCAGCAGTCGACGGACAGGGGGCAGCACAGATACGCAGTATTTT. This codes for CASSRRTGGSTDTQYF.

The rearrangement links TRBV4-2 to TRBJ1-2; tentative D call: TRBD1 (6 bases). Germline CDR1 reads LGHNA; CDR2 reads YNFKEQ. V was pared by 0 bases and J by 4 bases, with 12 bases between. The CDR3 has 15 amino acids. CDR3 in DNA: TGTGCCAGCAGCCAAGATAGGACAGTATTCTATGGCTACACCTTC. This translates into CASSQDRTVFYGYTF.

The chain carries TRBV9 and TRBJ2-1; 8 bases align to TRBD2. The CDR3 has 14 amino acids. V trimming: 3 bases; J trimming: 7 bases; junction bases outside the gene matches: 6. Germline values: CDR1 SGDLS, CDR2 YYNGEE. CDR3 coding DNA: TGTGCCAGCAGCGGGAGCGGGGGAGGGAATGAGCAGTTCTTC. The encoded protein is CASSGSGGGNEQFF.

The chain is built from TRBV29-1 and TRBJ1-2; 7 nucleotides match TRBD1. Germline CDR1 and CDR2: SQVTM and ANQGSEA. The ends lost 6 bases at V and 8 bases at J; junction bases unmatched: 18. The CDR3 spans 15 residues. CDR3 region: CSVNRDSLDIMGYTF. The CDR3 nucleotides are TGCAGCGTAAACCGGGACAGCCTCGATATCATGGGCTACACCTTC. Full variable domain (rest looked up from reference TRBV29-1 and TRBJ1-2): SAVISQKPSRDICQRGTSLTIQCQVDSQVTMMFWYRQQPGQSLTLIATANQGSEATYESGFVIDKFPISRPNLTFSTLTVSNMSPEDSSIYLCSVNRDSLDIMGYTFGSGTRLTVV.

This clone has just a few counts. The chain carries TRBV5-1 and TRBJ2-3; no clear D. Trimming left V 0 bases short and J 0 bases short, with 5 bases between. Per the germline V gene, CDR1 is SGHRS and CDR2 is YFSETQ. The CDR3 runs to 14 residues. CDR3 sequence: CASSLDSSTDTQYF. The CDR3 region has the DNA TGCGCCAGCAGCTTGGACTCTAGCACAGATACGCAGTATTTT.

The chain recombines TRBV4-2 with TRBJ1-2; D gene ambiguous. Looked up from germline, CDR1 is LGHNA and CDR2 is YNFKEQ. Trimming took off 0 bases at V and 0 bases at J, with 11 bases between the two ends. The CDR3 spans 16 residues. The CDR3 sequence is CASSQDRRAANYGYTF. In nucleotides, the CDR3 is TGTGCCAGCAGCCAAGATAGGAGGGCGGCTAACTATGGCTACACCTTC.

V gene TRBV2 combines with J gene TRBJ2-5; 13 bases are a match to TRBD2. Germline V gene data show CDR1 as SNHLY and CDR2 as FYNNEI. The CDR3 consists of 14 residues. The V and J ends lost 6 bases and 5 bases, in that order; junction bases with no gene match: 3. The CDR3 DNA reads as TGTGCCAGCAGAGAGACTAGCGGGGGGGAGACCCAGTACTTC. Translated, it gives CASRETSGGETQYF. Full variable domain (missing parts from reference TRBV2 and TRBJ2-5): EPEVTQTPSHQVTQMGQEVILRCVPISNHLYFYWYRQILGQKVEFLVSFYNNEISEKSEIFDDQFSVERPDGSNFTLKIRSTKLEDSAMYFCASRETSGGETQYFGPGTRLLVL.

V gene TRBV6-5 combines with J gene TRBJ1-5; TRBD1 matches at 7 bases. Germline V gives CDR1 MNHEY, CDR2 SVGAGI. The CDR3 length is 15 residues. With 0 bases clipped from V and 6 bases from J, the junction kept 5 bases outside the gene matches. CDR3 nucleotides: TGTGCCAGCAGTTACTCGTCGACAGGGAGTCAGCCCCAGCATTTT. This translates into CASSYSSTGSQPQHF.

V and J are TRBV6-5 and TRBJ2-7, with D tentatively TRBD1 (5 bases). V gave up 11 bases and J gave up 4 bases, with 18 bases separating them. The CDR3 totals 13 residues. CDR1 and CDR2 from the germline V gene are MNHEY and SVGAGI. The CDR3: CAGKGVNGYEQYF. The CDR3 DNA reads TGTGCCGGAAAAGGGGTTAACGGGTACGAGCAGTACTTC.

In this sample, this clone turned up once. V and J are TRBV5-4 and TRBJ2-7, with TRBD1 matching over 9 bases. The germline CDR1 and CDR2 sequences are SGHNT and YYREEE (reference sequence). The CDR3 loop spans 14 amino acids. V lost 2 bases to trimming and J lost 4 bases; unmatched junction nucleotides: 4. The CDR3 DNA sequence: TGTGCCAGCAGCTTAACAGGGGGCAGGTACGAGCAGTACTTC. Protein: CASSLTGGRYEQYF.

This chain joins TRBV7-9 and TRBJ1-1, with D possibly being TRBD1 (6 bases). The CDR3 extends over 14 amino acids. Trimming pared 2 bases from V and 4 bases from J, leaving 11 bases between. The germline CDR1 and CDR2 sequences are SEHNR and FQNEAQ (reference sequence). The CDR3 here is CASSLMGAVTEAFF. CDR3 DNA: TGTGCCAGCAGCTTAATGGGGGCGGTCACTGAAGCTTTCTTT.

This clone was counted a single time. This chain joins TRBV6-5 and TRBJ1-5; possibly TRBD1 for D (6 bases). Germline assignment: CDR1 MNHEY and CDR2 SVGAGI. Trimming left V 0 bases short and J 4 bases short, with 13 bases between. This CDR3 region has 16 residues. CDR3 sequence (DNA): TGTGCCAGCAGTTACTCCGCAGGGGCCGATAATCAGCCCCAGCATTTT. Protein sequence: CASSYSAGADNQPQHF.

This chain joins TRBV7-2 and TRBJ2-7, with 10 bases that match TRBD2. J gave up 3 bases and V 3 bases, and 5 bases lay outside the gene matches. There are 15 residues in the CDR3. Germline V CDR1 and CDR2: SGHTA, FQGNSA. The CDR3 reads CASSLVAGGNYEQYF. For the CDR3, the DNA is TGTGCCAGCAGCTTGGTAGCGGGGGGTAACTACGAGCAGTACTTC.

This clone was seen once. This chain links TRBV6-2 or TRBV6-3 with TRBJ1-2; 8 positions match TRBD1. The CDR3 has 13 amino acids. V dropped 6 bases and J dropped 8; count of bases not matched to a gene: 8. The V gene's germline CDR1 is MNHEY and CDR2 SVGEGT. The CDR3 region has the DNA TGTGCCAGCAGCCCCAGGACAGGGAGAGGCTACACCTTC. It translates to CASSPRTGRGYTF.

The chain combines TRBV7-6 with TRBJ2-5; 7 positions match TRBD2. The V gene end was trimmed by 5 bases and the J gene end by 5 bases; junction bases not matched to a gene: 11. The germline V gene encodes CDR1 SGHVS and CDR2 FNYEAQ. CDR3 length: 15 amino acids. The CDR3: CASSPRAGDQETQYF. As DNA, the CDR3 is TGTGCCAGCAGCCCGCGGGCGGGGGATCAGGAGACCCAGTACTTC. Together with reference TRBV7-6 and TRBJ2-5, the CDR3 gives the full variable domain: GAGVSQSPRYKVTKRGQDVALRCDPISGHVSLYWYRQALGQGPEFLTYFNYEAQQDKSGLPNDRFSAERPEGSISTLTIQRTEQRDSAMYRCASSPRAGDQETQYFGPGTRLLVL.

CDR3 sequence: CASSQDPGLVVGQYF. The CDR3 DNA follows: TGCGCCAGCAGCCAAGATCCGGGACTAGTCGTTGGTCAGTATTTT. This rearrangement joins TRBV4-1 to TRBJ2-3; 8 bases are shared with TRBD2. The CDR3 extends over 15 amino acids. Germline-derived CDR1 and CDR2 are MGHRA and YSYEKL. Trimming at V came to 0 bases and at J to 12 bases, leaving 11 bases not matched to a gene.

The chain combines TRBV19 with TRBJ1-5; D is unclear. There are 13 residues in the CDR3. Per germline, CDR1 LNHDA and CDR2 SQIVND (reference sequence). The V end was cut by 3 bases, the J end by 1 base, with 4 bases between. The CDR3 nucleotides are TGTGCCAGTAGTATGTCAAGCAATCAGCCCCAGCATTTT. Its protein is CASSMSSNQPQHF.

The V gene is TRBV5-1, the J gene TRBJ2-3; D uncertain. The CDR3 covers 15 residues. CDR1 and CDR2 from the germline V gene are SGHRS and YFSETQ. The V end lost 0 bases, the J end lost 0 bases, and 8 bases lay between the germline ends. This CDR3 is CASSLGGPSTDTQYF. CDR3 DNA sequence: TGCGCCAGCAGCTTGGGTGGGCCTAGCACAGATACGCAGTATTTT.

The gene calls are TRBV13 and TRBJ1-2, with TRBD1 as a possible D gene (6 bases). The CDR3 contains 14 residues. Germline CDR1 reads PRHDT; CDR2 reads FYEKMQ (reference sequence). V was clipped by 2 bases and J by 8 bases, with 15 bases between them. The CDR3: CASSLQGQWKGYTF. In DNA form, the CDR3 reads TGTGCCAGCAGCTTACAGGGGCAATGGAAGGGCTACACCTTC.

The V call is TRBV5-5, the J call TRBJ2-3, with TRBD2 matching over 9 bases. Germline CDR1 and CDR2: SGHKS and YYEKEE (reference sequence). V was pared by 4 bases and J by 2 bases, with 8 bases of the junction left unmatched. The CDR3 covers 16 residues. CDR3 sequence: CASSPGLAIYTDTQYF. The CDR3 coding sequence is TGTGCCAGCAGCCCAGGACTAGCGATCTACACAGATACGCAGTATTTT. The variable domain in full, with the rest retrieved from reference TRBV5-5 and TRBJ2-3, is DAGVTQSPTHLIKTRGQQVTLRCSPISGHKSVSWYQQVLGQGPQFIFQYYEKEERGRGNFPDRFSARQFPNYSSELNVNALLLGDSALYLCASSPGLAIYTDTQYFGPGTRLTVL.

CDR3 sequence: CASSIDREGRTTEAFF. CDR3 DNA: TGTGCCAGTAGTATAGATCGGGAGGGGAGGACCACTGAAGCTTTCTTT. The V and J genes are TRBV19 and TRBJ1-1, with a tentative D call TRBD1 (5 bases). V shed 0 bases and J shed 4 bases, with 15 bases lying between them. The V gene's germline CDR1 is LNHDA and CDR2 SQIVND (reference sequence). The CDR3 is 16 amino acids.

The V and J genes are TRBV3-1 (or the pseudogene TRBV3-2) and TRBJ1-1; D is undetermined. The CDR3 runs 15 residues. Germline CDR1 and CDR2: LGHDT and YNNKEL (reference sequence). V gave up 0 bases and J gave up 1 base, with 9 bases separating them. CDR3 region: CASSQDWLSNTEAFF. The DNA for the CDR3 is TGTGCCAGCAGCCAAGATTGGCTGTCGAACACTGAAGCTTTCTTT.

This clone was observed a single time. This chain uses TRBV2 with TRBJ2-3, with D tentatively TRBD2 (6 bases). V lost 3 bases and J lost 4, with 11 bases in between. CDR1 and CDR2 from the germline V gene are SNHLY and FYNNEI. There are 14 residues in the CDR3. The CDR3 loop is CASSDSGDADTQYF. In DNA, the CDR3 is TGTGCCAGCAGTGACTCGGGGGACGCAGATACGCAGTATTTT.